This is a list of T cell receptor beta chains from one sample in a study of shared clonotypes between healthy human individuals. Produced via immunoSEQ multiplex PCR; TCRdb's table is partial and in-frame only. The sample lists a few million clones, over 85% seen once, with about 0.41% in the top ten. The specimen was naive CD4+ T cells from PBMCs. The receptors shown here come from a man in his late teens or twenties in good health. Some clones in this sample may be carry-over from other donors' samples. The CDR3 runs from the conserved cysteine through the conserved F or W. The order of the fields is J gene, V gene, CDR3 length, D gene, clone size, CDR3 DNA, CDR3 protein. A D gene is named only where the DNA matches it firmly. Part of the rows lack a size; the others show once, few, many or a class for expanded clones.

TRBJ1-5,TRBV5-1,17,TRBD1,.,TGCGCCAGCAGCTTCGGAGCTAACGACAGGGGGAATCAGCCCCAGCATTTT,CASSFGANDRGNQPQHF
TRBJ1-1,TRBV2,12,.,few,TGTGCCAGCAGTACAGGGTACACTGAAGCTTTCTTT,CASSTGYTEAFF
TRBJ2-3,TRBV6-5,16,TRBD2,.,TGTGCCAGCAGTTACGCCCCGGGGAGGGTGGGAGATACGCAGTATTTT,CASSYAPGRVGDTQYF
TRBJ1-1,TRBV2,14,.,.,TGTGCCAGCAGTGTAACACAGGTGAACACTGAAGCTTTCTTT,CASSVTQVNTEAFF
TRBJ2-3,TRBV10-3,14,TRBD2,.,TGTGCCATCAATGAGCGGGAGGTAACAGATACGCAGTATTTT,CAINEREVTDTQYF
TRBJ1-5,TRBV7-9,15,TRBD1,few,TGTGCCAGCAGCCCGGGACAGAGTAGCAATCAGCCCCAGCATTTT,CASSPGQSSNQPQHF
TRBJ2-2,TRBV5-6,16,TRBD2,.,TGTGCCAGCAGCCCAAGGACTAGCTGGAACACCGGGGAGCTGTTTTTT,CASSPRTSWNTGELFF
TRBJ2-5,TRBV30,16,.,.,TGTGCCTGGAGTTCCGGGACCCTTAGGGGCCAAGAGACCCAGTACTTC,CAWSSGTLRGQETQYF
TRBJ2-7,TRBV9,16,.,.,TGTGCCAGCAGCGTAGAAGGCCAGGGTGCCGTTTACGAGCAGTACTTC,CASSVEGQGAVYEQYF
TRBJ2-3,TRBV28,13,.,.,TGTGCCAGCAGTTTCCCTCCCGCAGATACGCAGTATTTT,CASSFPPADTQYF
TRBJ2-5,TRBV18,14,.,.,TGTGCCAGCTCACCACGTCAGCTCCAAGAGACCCAGTACTTC,CASSPRQLQETQYF
TRBJ2-2,TRBV5-4,15,.,.,TGTGCCAGCAGCCGGGCAGGTGCGAACACCGGGGAGCTGTTTTTT,CASSRAGANTGELFF
TRBJ1-1,TRBV29-1,11,TRBD1,.,TGCAGCGTTATCCGACAGGGAGGAGCTTTCTTT,CSVIRQGGAFF
TRBJ2-7,TRBV18,17,.,.,TGTGCCAGCCTCCCGGGGCGGACTCCAAGGGGGGTCTACGAGCAGTACTTC,CASLPGRTPRGVYEQYF
TRBJ2-2,TRBV14,17,TRBD1,.,TGTGCCAGCAGCCGGTACACCGGGACAGGGGCCACCGGGGAGCTGTTTTTT,CASSRYTGTGATGELFF
TRBJ1-1,TRBV7-9,13,.,.,TGTGCCAGCGAGGAACTAATGAACACTGAAGCTTTCTTT,CASEELMNTEAFF